This T cell receptor beta chain was profiled in a study of regulatory T cells in long-lasting Graves disease. Time point defined: persistent/refractory GD, antithyroid drugs over 5 years with positive TRAb. PBMCs provided the RNA from which the TCR library was made. Building of the TCR beta libraries involved iRepertoire HTBI primers and Arm-PCR of CDR3 regions. TCRdb re-analysed the multiplex PCR reads in MiXCR, keeping a single row per CDR3 protein. The data hold 650,000 to 850,000 distinct CDR3 sequences, with 30% observed a single time. The CDR3 runs to 13 residues. CDR1 and CDR2 (germline): SQVTM, ANQGSEA. Trimming took 6 bases from V and 1 from J, leaving 12 bases between them.

The sequence was collected from a female donor with Graves disease. This material consisted of peripheral blood mononuclear cells (PBMCs), taken when the disease was refractory, from a patient treated with antithyroid drugs. V usage is TRBV29-1 and J usage is TRBJ2-5, with D possibly matching TRBD1 (5 bases). The CDR3 protein is CSVPGQTQETQYF. Written as DNA, the CDR3 is TGCAGCGTGCCCGGACAAACCCAAGAGACCCAGTACTTC. Supplemented by reference TRBV29-1 and TRBJ2-5, the full variable domain reads SAVISQKPSRDICQRGTSLTIQCQVDSQVTMMFWYRQQPGQSLTLIATANQGSEATYESGFVIDKFPISRPNLTFSTLTVSNMSPEDSSIYLCSVPGQTQETQYFGPGTRLLVL.